The rows below give T cell receptor beta chains drawn from one sample of a study of T cell responses to AZD1222 COVID-19 vaccine. Repertoires were generated with immunoSEQ multiplex PCR, while TCRdb's copy carries only in-frame clones and drops some. The table has roughly 99,000 clones, just over 90% seen once. The source material was peripheral blood, sampled 28 days after the second AZD1222 dose. The receptors shown here come from an adult who received the AZD1222 COVID-19 vaccine. The CDR3 runs from the conserved cysteine through the conserved F or W. Each record gives: V gene, D gene, clone size, J gene, CDR3 DNA, CDR3 protein. A D gene is named only where the DNA matches it firmly. Clone sizes are given selectively: once, few, many, or a class where the clone is expanded.

TRBV21-1	-	-	TRBJ2-7	TGTGCCAGCAGCAAAGGCAGGCCCTACGAGCAGTACTTC	CASSKGRPYEQYF
TRBV27	-	once	TRBJ1-6	TGTGCCAGCAGTTTATCTCACCAGGGCAATTCACCCCTCCACTTT	CASSLSHQGNSPLHF
TRBV15	-	-	TRBJ1-4	TGTGCCACCAGCAGAGCTCGAAGCTTCGACGAAAAACTGTTTTTT	CATSRARSFDEKLFF
TRBV3-1/TRBV3-2	TRBD2	once	TRBJ2-5	TGTGCCAGCAGCTTCGGGGGGGCCCGTGAGACCCAGTACTTC	CASSFGGARETQYF
TRBV5-5	-	-	TRBJ2-2	TGTGCCAGCAGCTCCGGGACACTCCTCAGCGGGGAGCTGTTTTTT	CASSSGTLLSGELFF
TRBV2	-	-	TRBJ1-5	TGTGCCAGCAAGGAGAGCCTCTATCAGCCCCAGCATTTT	CASKESLYQPQHF
TRBV19	-	-	TRBJ1-5	TGTGCCAGTAGTCCGGCAGGAGGCAATCAGCCCCAGCATTTT	CASSPAGGNQPQHF
TRBV2	-	-	TRBJ1-2	TGTGCCAGCAGTCAGAGAAACTATGGCTACACCTTC	CASSQRNYGYTF
TRBV7-9	-	-	TRBJ2-2	TGTGCCAGCAGCACGGACTCTACACCCACCGGGGAGCTGTTTTTT	CASSTDSTPTGELFF
TRBV5-4	TRBD2	once	TRBJ2-7	TGTGCCAGCAGCACCGGGACTAGCGCCTACGAGCAGTACTTC	CASSTGTSAYEQYF
TRBV9	-	-	TRBJ2-1	TGTGCCAGCAGCCCCCAGGGGGGGGCCTACAATGAGCAGTTCTTC	CASSPQGGAYNEQFF
TRBV29-1	TRBD2	-	TRBJ2-5	TGCAGCGTTGTTCTCCGTTTAGTGAGCGGGGGGTTCGAGACCCAGTACTTC	CSVVLRLVSGGFETQYF
TRBV30	-	-	TRBJ1-2	TGTGCCTGGAGTACTCAGAGCCTTCGGGGCTACACCTTC	CAWSTQSLRGYTF
TRBV19	-	-	TRBJ1-1	TGTGCCAGTAGTATAGGGACGAAAGGGGCTCACACTGAAGCTTTCTTT	CASSIGTKGAHTEAFF
TRBV9	TRBD2	-	TRBJ2-2	TGTGCCAGCAGCGTAGTAGCGGGAGAGGCCGGGGAGCTGTTTTTT	CASSVVAGEAGELFF
TRBV6-2/TRBV6-3	TRBD2	-	TRBJ2-1	TGTGCCAGCAGTTCTCCGACTAGCGGGAGGTCTATCTACAATGAGCAGTTCTTC	CASSSPTSGRSIYNEQFF
TRBV30	TRBD1	once	TRBJ1-1	TGTGCCTGGGGGGACAGCCTCACTGAAGCTTTCTTT	CAWGDSLTEAFF
TRBV6-5	-	-	TRBJ2-7	TGTGCCAGCAGTTACCCCCGGGTGGAGCAGTACTTC	CASSYPRVEQYF
TRBV11-2	TRBD2	-	TRBJ2-3	TGTGCCAGCAGCTTGGCACTACTAGCGATAAGCACAGATACGCAGTATTTT	CASSLALLAISTDTQYF
TRBV5-1	-	-	TRBJ1-1	TGCGCCAGCAGCACCGCCGGGACACACAACACTGAAGCTTTCTTT	CASSTAGTHNTEAFF
TRBV9	-	-	TRBJ1-6	TGTGCCAGCAGCGTAGCTACAGGTCCTGGTTCACCCCTCCACTTT	CASSVATGPGSPLHF
TRBV18	-	-	TRBJ1-5	TGTGCCAGCTCACCGGGGACGGCGGCAAATCAGCCCCAGCATTTT	CASSPGTAANQPQHF
TRBV28	-	-	TRBJ1-5	TGTGCCAGCAGTCCCGGATGGAGGGGTCAGCCCCAGCATTTT	CASSPGWRGQPQHF
TRBV19	-	-	TRBJ2-7	TGTGCCAGTAGTATAGAGGCTATGGCAAGTTACCACGAGCAGTACTTC	CASSIEAMASYHEQYF
TRBV6-2/TRBV6-3	TRBD1	few	TRBJ2-1	TGTGCCAGCAGTCTCAGGGGGCTATCCTACAATGAGCAGTTCTTC	CASSLRGLSYNEQFF
TRBV7-9	TRBD1	-	TRBJ1-2	TGTGCCAGCAGCTTAGCCGGGACAGGCTATGGCTACACCTTC	CASSLAGTGYGYTF
TRBV6-5	-	-	TRBJ2-3	TGTGCCAGTCGGGCAGGGGCCACGGCAGATACGCAGTATTTT	CASRAGATADTQYF
TRBV4-3	TRBD2	-	TRBJ2-1	TGCGCCAGCAGCCAAGATGCGACTAGCGGGTACAATGAGCAGTTCTTC	CASSQDATSGYNEQFF
TRBV9	-	-	TRBJ1-1	TGTGCCAGCAGCGTAGGTGTAGGGGTGACTGAAGCTTTCTTT	CASSVGVGVTEAFF
TRBV28	-	-	TRBJ1-5	TGTGCCAGCAGTTTATTTGGGCAGGGGAGTAATCAGCCCCAGCATTTT	CASSLFGQGSNQPQHF
TRBV15	-	-	TRBJ2-5	TGTGCCACCAGCAGAGATCGAACGGGGCACGAGACCCAGTACTTC	CATSRDRTGHETQYF
TRBV4-1	-	-	TRBJ1-4	TGCGCCAGCAGTCTTCAGTCTCGTGAAAAACTGTTTTTT	CASSLQSREKLFF
TRBV11-2	-	-	TRBJ2-2	TGTGCCAGCAGCTTACCGATACTTAACACCGGGGAGCTGTTTTTT	CASSLPILNTGELFF
TRBV5-8	-	few	TRBJ2-7	TGTGCCAGCAGCTCGTCCGGGACACCGTTCTACGAGCAGTACTTC	CASSSSGTPFYEQYF
TRBV7-6	TRBD2	-	TRBJ2-4	TGTGCCAGCAGCTGGGCAGCTCCAGGACTAGAAGCCAAAAACATTCAGTACTTC	CASSWAAPGLEAKNIQYF
TRBV14	TRBD2	-	TRBJ2-1	TGTGCCAGCAGCCAAGAGCGGGGGGGATCTGCCTACAATGAGCAGTTCTTC	CASSQERGGSAYNEQFF
TRBV27	-	-	TRBJ2-5	TGTGCCACTATGCTGGGGGCGAGCCAAGAGACCCAGTACTTC	CATMLGASQETQYF
TRBV19	-	-	TRBJ2-1	TGTGCCAGTAGTATAGAAGGGACCCGAGTTTACAATGAGCAGTTCTTC	CASSIEGTRVYNEQFF
TRBV15	-	-	TRBJ2-1	TGTGCCACCAGCAGAGATGGGGTAGCGTCTTACAATGAGCAGTTCTTC	CATSRDGVASYNEQFF
TRBV5-4	-	-	TRBJ1-2	TGTGCCAGCAGCTTTGGATCATCAGGGGATAACGGCTACACCTTC	CASSFGSSGDNGYTF
TRBV4-1	TRBD1	-	TRBJ1-1	TGCGCCAGCAGCCCTACGGAGGGACAGGGTAGGACTGAAGCTTTCTTT	CASSPTEGQGRTEAFF
TRBV3-1/TRBV3-2	-	-	TRBJ1-1	TGTGCCAGCAGCCTACAGGGAACAGGCACTGAAGCTTTCTTT	CASSLQGTGTEAFF
TRBV7-9	-	-	TRBJ1-2	TGTGCCAGCAGCTTAGACAGGGGCTACACCTTC	CASSLDRGYTF
TRBV18	TRBD1	-	TRBJ1-5	TGTGCCAGCTCACCGGGACAGGGAAGTCAGCCCCAGCATTTT	CASSPGQGSQPQHF
TRBV10-1	TRBD2	-	TRBJ2-1	TGCGCCAGCAGCCCCCAGCGGGAGACCAACAATGAGCAGTTCTTC	CASSPQRETNNEQFF
TRBV5-4	-	-	TRBJ2-2	TGTGCCAGCAGCGACAAAAGAGTTCGGGGATGGTGGACCGGGGAGCTGTTTTTT	CASSDKRVRGWWTGELFF
TRBV7-2	-	-	TRBJ1-1	TGTGCCAGCAGCTTAGGGATCGGGATGAACACTGAAGCTTTCTTT	CASSLGIGMNTEAFF
TRBV20-1	-	-	TRBJ1-2	TGCAGTGCCAGGAGGAGTGGCTACACCTTC	CSARRSGYTF
TRBV10-3	TRBD1	-	TRBJ2-1	TGTGCCATCAGTGAACCCAGGACAGGGCGTTATGAGCAGTTCTTC	CAISEPRTGRYEQFF
TRBV10-2	-	-	TRBJ1-1	TGCGCCAGCAGCGCGGGGGTAACTGAAGCTTTCTTT	CASSAGVTEAFF
TRBV11-2	-	-	TRBJ2-7	TGTGCCAGCAGCCCAGGGTGGATGGGCACGTCCTACGAGCAGTACTTC	CASSPGWMGTSYEQYF
TRBV12-3/TRBV12-4	-	-	TRBJ2-3	TGTGCCAGCAGTTTCCCGGGTCGGGATACGCAGTATTTT	CASSFPGRDTQYF
TRBV11-2	-	-	TRBJ1-5	TGTGCCAGCAGCTTGGGCAGCAATCAGCCCCAGCATTTT	CASSLGSNQPQHF
TRBV28	TRBD1	-	TRBJ2-7	TGTGCCAGCAGTTTCCCGGGACAGGGGCCAGGCGAGCAGTACTTC	CASSFPGQGPGEQYF
TRBV28	-	-	TRBJ2-7	TGTGCCAGCAGTTTACGCTCCTACGAGCAGTACTTC	CASSLRSYEQYF